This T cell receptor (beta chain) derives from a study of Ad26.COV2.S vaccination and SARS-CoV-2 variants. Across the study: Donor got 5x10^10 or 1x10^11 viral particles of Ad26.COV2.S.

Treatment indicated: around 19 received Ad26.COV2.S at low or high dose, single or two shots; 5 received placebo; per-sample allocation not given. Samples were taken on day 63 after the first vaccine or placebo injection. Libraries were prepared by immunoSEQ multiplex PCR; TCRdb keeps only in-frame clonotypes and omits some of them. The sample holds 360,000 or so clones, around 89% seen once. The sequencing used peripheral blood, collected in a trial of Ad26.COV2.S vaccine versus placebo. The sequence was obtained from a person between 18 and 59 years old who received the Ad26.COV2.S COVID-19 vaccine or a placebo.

The DNA of the CDR3 is TGTGCCAGCACCGCCGGGACTAGCGGGAGCGGTGAGCAGTTCTTC. It is translated as CASTAGTSGSGEQFF. This sequence joins TRBV6-4 and TRBJ2-1; 14 bases fit TRBD2. V lost 7 bases, J lost 9 bases, and 8 bases stayed unmatched. The V gene's germline CDR1 is MRHNA and CDR2 SNTAGT. The CDR3 length is 15 residues.